Here is one T cell receptor beta chain with its context. Antigen unknown. They isolated at least 7 million PBMCs from each sample. This CDR3 has 14 residues. Looked up from germline, CDR1 is MDHEN and CDR2 is SYDVKM. Trimming stripped 4 bases from V and 4 bases from J, with 8 bases between. Then a second PCR, running about 6 to 11 cycles, was carried out with a sample-barcoded 5' primer and a J-beta primer mix. In TCRdb, the 5' RACE reads were re-called with MiXCR into one record per CDR3 protein. Of under 1,000,000 distinct CDR3 sequences listed, about half are singletons. The entry originates in a study of blood T cells in healthy people across ages. The study's findings and limits: TCR beta diversity, measured per million T cells, fell in a roughly linear way with age. More naive CD4+ cells and higher diversity were found in long-lived than in aged donors.

The sequenced sample consisted of blood. The clonotype originates from a man older than 75 in good health. The chain has TRBV28 and TRBJ1-6; D not resolved. The CDR3 sequence is CASSSSGYNSPLHF. The CDR3 DNA sequence: TGTGCCAGCAGTTCGTCCGGGTATAATTCACCCCTCCACTTT.